The next 23 T cell receptor beta chains were all read from a single sample in a study of regulatory T cells in long-lasting Graves disease. CDR3-region Arm-PCR and iRepertoire HTBI primers produced the TCR beta libraries. TCRdb reanalysed the multiplex PCR reads using MiXCR and keeps one entry per CDR3 protein. In the table there are approximately 470,000 distinct CDR3 sequences, less than 25% of which are singletons. Time point here: persistent/refractory GD, antithyroid drugs over 5 years with positive TRAb. PBMC RNA served as the TCR library source. The sequenced sample was peripheral blood mononuclear cells (PBMCs), obtained when the disease was refractory, from a patient treated with antithyroid drugs. The source is a female donor with Graves disease.

This clonotype was detected only a few times. Here the CDR3 DNA reads TGTGCCATCAGTGAGTCGGGTTGGAGGGGATCCTACGAGCAGTACTTC. This sequence encodes CAISESGWRGSYEQYF. V usage is TRBV10-3 and J usage is TRBJ2-7; D perhaps matches TRBD2 (6 bases). Germline V gives CDR1 ENHRY, CDR2 SYGVKD. This CDR3 is 16 amino acids long. V was trimmed by 0 bases and J by 1 base, leaving 13 bases between them.

This clonotype was counted many times. The gene calls are TRBV27 and TRBJ2-7; the D gene is possibly TRBD2 (7 bases). The germline V and J ends were trimmed by 5 bases and 3 bases, with 11 bases remaining between them. CDR3 length: 13 residues. Germline-derived CDR1 and CDR2 are MNHEY and SMNVEV (reference sequence). Written as DNA, the CDR3 is TGTGCCAGCAGTACGAGGGGGGGCTACGAGCAGTACTTC. Its protein product is CASSTRGGYEQYF.

V usage is TRBV4-1 and J usage is TRBJ2-5, with a weak D call TRBD2 (8 bases). The germline CDR1 and CDR2 sequences are MGHRA and YSYEKL. CDR3 length: 12 amino acids. The V end was cut by 10 bases, the J end by 7 bases, with 16 bases between. The CDR3 coding sequence is TGCGCCACCCGGGACAGCGGGGGGACCCAGTACTTC. Its translation: CATRDSGGTQYF.

This clonotype was recorded many times. This rearrangement joins TRBV12-3 or TRBV12-4 to TRBJ2-7; 9 bases are a match to TRBD2. J was trimmed by 5 bases and V by 8 bases; bases with no gene match: 10. The CDR3 length is 14 residues. CDR3: CASHTGTSFHEQYF. The CDR3 DNA follows: TGTGCCAGCCACACCGGGACTAGCTTCCACGAGCAGTACTTC.

This clonotype has at least ten counts. This chain links TRBV5-1 with TRBJ1-1, with D possibly matching TRBD1 (5 bases). CDR1 is SGHRS, CDR2 YFSETQ, per germline. The CDR3 runs to 15 residues. The germline V and J ends were trimmed by 5 bases and 4 bases, with 18 bases remaining between them. CDR3 coding DNA: TGCGCCAGCAGGGGGGAACGGGGTGTGAGCACTGAAGCTTTCTTT. This sequence encodes CASRGERGVSTEAFF. Based on the CDR3 plus reference TRBV5-1 and TRBJ1-1, the full variable domain is KAGVTQTPRYLIKTRGQQVTLSCSPISGHRSVSWYQQTPGQGLQFLFEYFSETQRNKGNFPGRFSGRQFSNSRSEMNVSTLELGDSALYLCASRGERGVSTEAFFGQGTRLTVV.

This clonotype came up many times. The chain has TRBV6-1 and TRBJ1-1; unclear D gene. This CDR3 contains 15 residues. CDR1 is MNHNS, CDR2 SASEGT, per germline. Trimming shortened V by 3 bases and J by 2 bases, and 13 bases separated the two germline ends. CDR3 sequence: CASSEWRNSNTEAFF. The DNA for the CDR3 is TGTGCCAGCAGTGAGTGGCGCAACTCTAACACTGAAGCTTTCTTT.

This clonotype was observed at least ten times. The CDR3 bases are TGTGCCAGCAGTTCACCTGCACGGGGAAAGTTCTCCTACGAGCAGTACTTC. This encodes CASSSPARGKFSYEQYF. The J gene is TRBJ2-7, the V gene TRBV28; possible D gene TRBD2, 5 bases. CDR3 length: 17 residues. V lost 4 bases and J lost 0, with 19 bases in between. Per germline, CDR1 MDHEN and CDR2 SYDVKM.

As regards this clonotype: Just one base apart from a much larger clone, this may be a read error. V and J are TRBV28 and TRBJ2-2; possible D gene TRBD2, 5 bases. The CDR3 loop spans 14 amino acids. Germline V gene data show CDR1 as MDHEN and CDR2 as SYDVKM. This CDR3 is CASSLFVDTGELSF. CDR3 DNA: TGTGCCAGCAGTTTATTCGTAGACACCGGGGAGCTGTCTTTT.

This clonotype was counted only a few times. The chain uses TRBV4-1 and TRBJ1-3; no clear D gene. This CDR3 contains 15 residues. The germline V and J ends were trimmed by 1 base and 0 bases, with 7 bases remaining between them. Germline V gene data show CDR1 as MGHRA and CDR2 as YSYEKL. In DNA, the CDR3 is TGCGCCAGCAGCCAAGTCAGCCTCTCTGGAAACACCATATATTTT. Its protein product is CASSQVSLSGNTIYF.

The CDR3 protein is CSASRGLNEKLFF. In DNA form, the CDR3 reads TGCAGTGCTTCTCGGGGGCTGAATGAAAAACTGTTTTTT. This chain joins TRBV20-1 and TRBJ1-4, with D possibly TRBD1 on 6 matching bases. The CDR3 is 13 residues long. Germline lookup yields CDR1 DFQATT and CDR2 SNEGSKA (reference sequence). The V end lost 5 bases, the J end lost 5 bases, and 12 bases lay between the germline ends.

The sample holds many counts of this clonotype. V usage is TRBV28 and J usage is TRBJ2-7; D is perhaps TRBD1 (5 bases). The length of the CDR3 is 13 residues. V was pared by 8 bases and J by 7 bases, with 18 bases between. Germline CDR1 reads MDHEN; CDR2 reads SYDVKM. The CDR3 loop is CASRTVRQGEQYF. In DNA form, the CDR3 reads TGTGCCAGCCGAACGGTGCGGCAGGGTGAGCAGTACTTC.

This clonotype appeared many times. The chain couples TRBV18 to TRBJ1-2; D unclear. V was shortened by 4 bases and J by 8 bases, with 14 bases between the two germline ends. CDR1 and CDR2 from the germline V gene are KGHSH and LQKENI. The CDR3 runs to 13 residues. CDR3 amino acids: CASSLDAVAGYTF. In nucleotides, the CDR3 is TGTGCCAGCTCACTGGACGCAGTTGCCGGCTACACCTTC.

The chain couples TRBV4-3 to TRBJ2-3; a weak D match, TRBD2 (6 bases). V lost 0 bases and J 0 bases, leaving 10 bases between the germline ends. Germline loops: CDR1 LGHNA, CDR2 YSLEER. This CDR3 is built from 16 residues. CDR3 sequence: CASSQEVAGSTDTQYF. The CDR3 DNA is TGCGCCAGCAGCCAAGAGGTGGCGGGAAGCACAGATACGCAGTATTTT.

This clonotype occurred many times. The V and J genes are TRBV2 and TRBJ1-1; no clear D gene. The length of the CDR3 is 14 residues. Germline loops: CDR1 SNHLY, CDR2 FYNNEI. Trimming left V 2 bases short and J 1 base short, with 8 bases between. The CDR3 is CASSERAGNTEAFF. The CDR3 DNA reads TGTGCCAGCAGTGAAAGGGCGGGGAACACTGAAGCTTTCTTT.

This clonotype was recorded once. J is TRBJ2-1 and V is TRBV20-1, with 15 bases matching TRBD2. The CDR3 runs 18 residues. Germline V CDR1 and CDR2: DFQATT, SNEGSKA (reference sequence). The junction had 4 bases not matched to a gene; V was cut back by 0 bases and J by 1 base. Written as DNA, the CDR3 is TGCAGTGCTAGAGATTTCGGACTAGCGGGAGGGTCCTACAATGAGCAGTTCTTC. This sequence encodes CSARDFGLAGGSYNEQFF.

This clonotype was seen many times. CDR3 nucleotides: TGTGCCATCAGTGAGTCAAGGCCGGGGGTTAGAGGCACCGGGGAGCTGTTTTTT. It encodes CAISESRPGVRGTGELFF. The chain combines TRBV10-3 with TRBJ2-2; a weak D match, TRBD2 (6 bases). The CDR3 has 18 residues. Germline assignment: CDR1 ENHRY and CDR2 SYGVKD. Trimming cost V 0 bases and J 4 bases, with 18 bases left between them.

The chain has TRBV4-2 and TRBJ2-7, with D perhaps TRBD1 (5 bases). This CDR3 comprises 15 residues. CDR1 is LGHNA and CDR2 is YNFKEQ in the germline V gene. The V gene lost 2 bases and the J gene lost 1 base, with 12 bases spanning the gap. For the CDR3, the DNA is TGTGCCAGCAGCCAACATCGTGACAGTTCCTACGAGCAGTACTTC. It codes for CASSQHRDSSYEQYF.

The V call is TRBV24-1, the J call TRBJ2-2; D might be TRBD1 (6 bases). CDR1 is KGHDR and CDR2 is SFDVKD in the germline V gene. V gave up 5 bases and J gave up 7 bases, with 16 bases separating them. CDR3 length: 15 residues. The CDR3 bases are TGTGCCACCAGTGTTGGTCCAGGGGTTATCGGGGAGCTGTTTTTT. Its protein is CATSVGPGVIGELFF.

This clonotype was detected only a few times. V usage is TRBV6-2 or TRBV6-3 and J usage is TRBJ2-6, with D possibly TRBD2 on 5 matching bases. Trimming cost V 8 bases and J 0 bases, with 8 bases left between them. The V gene's germline CDR1 is MNHEY and CDR2 SVGEGT. CDR3 length: 14 residues. The CDR3 loop is CASDRDSGANVLTF. The CDR3, as DNA: TGTGCCAGCGATCGGGACTCTGGGGCCAACGTCCTGACTTTC.

This clonotype came up once. The rearrangement joins TRBV9 to TRBJ1-1; the D gene is possibly TRBD1 (5 bases). Germline V gene lookup returns CDR1 SGDLS and CDR2 YYNGEE. V was shortened by 0 bases and J by 4 bases, with 13 bases between the two germline ends. This CDR3 is 15 amino acids long. The CDR3 DNA reads as TGTGCCAGCAGCGTAGGAGGGTCGAGGGGCACTGAAGCTTTCTTT. As protein: CASSVGGSRGTEAFF. Full variable domain (outside the CDR3, taken from reference TRBV9 and TRBJ1-1): DSGVTQTPKHLITATGQRVTLRCSPRSGDLSVYWYQQSLDQGLQFLIQYYNGEERAKGNILERFSAQQFPDLHSELNLSSLELGDSALYFCASSVGGSRGTEAFFGQGTRLTVV.

V is TRBV7-6 and J is TRBJ2-3; D possibly corresponds to TRBD2 (5 bases). Trimming stripped 0 bases from V and 1 base from J, with 11 bases between. The CDR3 runs 16 residues. Per the germline V gene, CDR1 is SGHVS and CDR2 is FNYEAQ. The CDR3: CASSLAAEGGTDTQYF. The CDR3 region has the DNA TGTGCCAGCAGCTTAGCCGCCGAGGGCGGCACAGATACGCAGTATTTT. The full variable domain, with the rest looked up from reference TRBV7-6 and TRBJ2-3, is GAGVSQSPRYKVTKRGQDVALRCDPISGHVSLYWYRQALGQGPEFLTYFNYEAQQDKSGLPNDRFSAERPEGSISTLTIQRTEQRDSAMYRCASSLAAEGGTDTQYFGPGTRLTVL.

This clonotype was seen more than once but under ten times. A read error may produce the germline difference seen at one junction end. CDR3 nucleotides: TGTGCCGGCAGCCCACGGACTAGCTTCTTTTACGAGCAGTACTTC. This gives the protein CAGSPRTSFFYEQYF. The chain recombines TRBV7-3 with TRBJ2-7; 8 bases are shared with TRBD2. CDR3 length equals 15 residues. Germline V lookup: CDR1 SGHTA, CDR2 FQGTGA.

This clonotype was seen repeatedly, ten times or more. V is TRBV7-2 and J is TRBJ2-7, with unresolved D. Trimming removed 1 base at V and 3 bases at J, with 7 bases between. Germline V lookup: CDR1 SGHTA, CDR2 FQGNSA. The CDR3 loop spans 13 amino acids. CDR3 bases: TGTGCCAGCAGCTTAGGCGGCTTCTACGAGCAGTACTTC. Translated, it gives CASSLGGFYEQYF.